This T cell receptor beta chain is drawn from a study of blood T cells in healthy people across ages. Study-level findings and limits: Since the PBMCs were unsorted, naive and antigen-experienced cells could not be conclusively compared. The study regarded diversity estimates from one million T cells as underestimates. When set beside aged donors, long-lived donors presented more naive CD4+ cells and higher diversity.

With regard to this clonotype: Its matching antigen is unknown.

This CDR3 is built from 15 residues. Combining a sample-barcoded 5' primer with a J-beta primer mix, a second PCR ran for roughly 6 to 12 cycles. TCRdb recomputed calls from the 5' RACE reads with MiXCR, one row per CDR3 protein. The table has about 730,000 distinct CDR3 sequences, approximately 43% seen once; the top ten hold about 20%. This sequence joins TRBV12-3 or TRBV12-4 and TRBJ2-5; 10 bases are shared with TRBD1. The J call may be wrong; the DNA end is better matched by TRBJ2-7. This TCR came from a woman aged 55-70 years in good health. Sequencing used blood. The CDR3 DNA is TGTGCCAGCAGGTCCCGGGACAGGGGCCCCTACGAGCAGTACTTC. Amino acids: CASRSRDRGPYEQYF.